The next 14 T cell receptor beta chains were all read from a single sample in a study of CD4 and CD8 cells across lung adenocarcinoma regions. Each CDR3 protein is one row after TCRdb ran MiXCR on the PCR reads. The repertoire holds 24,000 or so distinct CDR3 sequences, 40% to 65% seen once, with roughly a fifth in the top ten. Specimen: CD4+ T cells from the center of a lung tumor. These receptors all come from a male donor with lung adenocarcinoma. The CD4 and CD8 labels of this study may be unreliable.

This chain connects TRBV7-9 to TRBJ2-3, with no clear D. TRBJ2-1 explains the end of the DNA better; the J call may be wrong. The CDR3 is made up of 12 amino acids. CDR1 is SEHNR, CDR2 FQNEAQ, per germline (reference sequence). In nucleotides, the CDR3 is TGTGCCAGCAGCACCCCCGACGATGAGCAGTTCTTC. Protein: CASSTPDDEQFF.

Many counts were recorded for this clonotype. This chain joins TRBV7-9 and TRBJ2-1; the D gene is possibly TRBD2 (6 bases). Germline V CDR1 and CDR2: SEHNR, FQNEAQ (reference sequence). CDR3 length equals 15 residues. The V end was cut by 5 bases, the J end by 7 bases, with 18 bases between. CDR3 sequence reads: CASSTSGRPGNEQFF. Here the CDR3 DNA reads TGTGCCAGCAGCACCTCCGGGAGACCGGGGAATGAGCAGTTCTTC.

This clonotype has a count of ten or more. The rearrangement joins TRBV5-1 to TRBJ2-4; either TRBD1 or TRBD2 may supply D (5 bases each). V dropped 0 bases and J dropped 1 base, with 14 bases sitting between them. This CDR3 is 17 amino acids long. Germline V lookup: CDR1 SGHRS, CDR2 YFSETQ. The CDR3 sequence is CASSLDLGREAKNIQYF. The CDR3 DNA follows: TGCGCCAGCAGCTTGGATCTTGGCAGGGAGGCCAAAAACATTCAGTACTTC.

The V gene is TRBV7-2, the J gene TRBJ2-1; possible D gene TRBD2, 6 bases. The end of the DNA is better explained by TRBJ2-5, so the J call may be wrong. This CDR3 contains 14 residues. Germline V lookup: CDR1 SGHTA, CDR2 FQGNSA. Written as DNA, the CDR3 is TGTGCCAGCAGCCGCTCGGGGCGGGGAGAGACCCAGTACTTC. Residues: CASSRSGRGETQYF.

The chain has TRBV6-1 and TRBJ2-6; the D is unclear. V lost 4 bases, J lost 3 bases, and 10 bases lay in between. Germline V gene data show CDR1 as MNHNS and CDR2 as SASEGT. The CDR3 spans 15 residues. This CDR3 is CASSGMCSGANVLTF. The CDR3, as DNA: TGTGCCAGCAGTGGAATGTGTAGTGGGGCCAACGTCCTGACTTTC.

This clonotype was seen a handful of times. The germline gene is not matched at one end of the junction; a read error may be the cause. The CDR3 coding sequence is TGTGCCAGCAGACTCCAGTCTGTGATTCCAGGGGAGCAGTTTTTT. Amino acids: CASRLQSVIPGEQFF. The chain carries TRBV6-5 and TRBJ2-2; perhaps TRBD1 as D (6 bases). This CDR3 has 15 residues. Germline CDR1 MNHEY, CDR2 SVGAGI.

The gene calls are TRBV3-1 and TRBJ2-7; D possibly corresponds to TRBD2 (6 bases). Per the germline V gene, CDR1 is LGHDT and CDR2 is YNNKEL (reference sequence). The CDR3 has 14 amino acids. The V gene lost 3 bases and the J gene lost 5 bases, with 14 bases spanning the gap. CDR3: CASSQSLATNEQYF. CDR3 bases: TGTGCCAGCAGCCAGAGTCTAGCGACGAACGAGCAGTACTTC.

CDR3 region: CASSEVDRGYGYTF. The DNA of the CDR3 is TGTGCCAGCAGTGAAGTGGACAGGGGCTATGGCTACACCTTC. The chain employs TRBV6-1 and TRBJ1-2, with TRBD1 matching 9 bases. Germline assignment: CDR1 MNHNS and CDR2 SASEGT. The V segment lost 1 base and the J segment 4 bases; nucleotides outside the gene matches: 1. This CDR3 has 14 amino acids.

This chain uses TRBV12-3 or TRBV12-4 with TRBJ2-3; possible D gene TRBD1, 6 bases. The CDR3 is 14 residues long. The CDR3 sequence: CAGSGGGAEDTQYF. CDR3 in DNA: TGTGCGGGCAGTGGGGGCGGAGCCGAAGATACGCAGTATTTT.

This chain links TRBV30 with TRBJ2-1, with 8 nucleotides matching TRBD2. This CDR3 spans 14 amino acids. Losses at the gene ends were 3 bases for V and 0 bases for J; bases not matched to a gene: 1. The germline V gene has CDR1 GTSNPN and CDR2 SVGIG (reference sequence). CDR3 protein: CAWRAGASYNEQFF. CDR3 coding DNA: TGTGCCTGGAGAGCGGGAGCCTCCTACAATGAGCAGTTCTTC.

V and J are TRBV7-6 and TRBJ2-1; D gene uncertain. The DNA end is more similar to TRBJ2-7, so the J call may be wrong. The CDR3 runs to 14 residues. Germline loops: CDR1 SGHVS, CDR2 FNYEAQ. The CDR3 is CASSESASSYEQYF. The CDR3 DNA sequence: TGTGCCAGCAGTGAAAGTGCGTCGTCCTACGAGCAGTACTTC.

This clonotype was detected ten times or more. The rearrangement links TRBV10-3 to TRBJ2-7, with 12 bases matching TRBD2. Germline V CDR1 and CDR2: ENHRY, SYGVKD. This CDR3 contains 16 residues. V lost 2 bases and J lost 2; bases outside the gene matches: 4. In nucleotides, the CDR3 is TGTGCCATCAGTGAGGGGACTAGCGGGCCTACCTACGAGCAGTACTTC. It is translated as CAISEGTSGPTYEQYF.

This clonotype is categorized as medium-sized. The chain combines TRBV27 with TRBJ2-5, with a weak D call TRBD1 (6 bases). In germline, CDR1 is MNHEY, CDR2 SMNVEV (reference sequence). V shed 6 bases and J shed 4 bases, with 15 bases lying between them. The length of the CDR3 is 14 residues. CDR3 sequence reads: CASRGAGTGETQYF. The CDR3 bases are TGTGCCAGCAGGGGGGCAGGGACCGGAGAGACCCAGTACTTC.

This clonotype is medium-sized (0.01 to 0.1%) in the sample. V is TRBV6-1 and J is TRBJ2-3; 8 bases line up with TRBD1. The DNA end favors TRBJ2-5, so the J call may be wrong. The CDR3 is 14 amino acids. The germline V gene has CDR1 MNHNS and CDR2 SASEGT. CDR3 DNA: TGTGCCAGCAGCTCGGACAGGGATGGAGAGACCCAGTACTTC. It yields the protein CASSSDRDGETQYF.